This TCR beta chain stems from a study of beta chain features in type 1 diabetes. Study details: Cells sorted and examined across all samples totaled 107,917,701.

The table lists this clone with a few counts. The antigen remains undetermined. The CDR3 runs 16 residues. V was clipped by 1 base and J by 3 bases, with 18 bases between them. CDR1 and CDR2 (germline): SQVTM, ANQGSEA. Central memory, naive, regulatory and stem cell-like memory CD4+ cells were sorted by CD45RO/CCR7/CD25/CD127/CD95/CD27. The study's findings and limits: When VDJ junctions were examined, type 1 diabetes patients showed fewer insertions and more deletions.

Isolated RNA was reverse transcribed in full, so expressed TCRB transcripts were sequenced. Naive, central memory and regulatory T cell samples averaged around 3.3 million reads. Using immunoSEQ multiplex PCR, the repertoire was profiled, and TCRdb retains in-frame clones only, with some absent. The sample carries hundreds of thousands of clones, roughly 31% recorded once. Input material: naive CD4+ T cells from blood. The rearrangement joins TRBV29-1 to TRBJ1-2; the D gene is possibly TRBD1 (5 bases). This receptor was obtained from a man aged 18-30 years in good health. Here the CDR3 DNA reads TGCAGCGTTGAAGTATCCAGAGACAGTGCCTACTATGGCTACACCTTC. This codes for CSVEVSRDSAYYGYTF.